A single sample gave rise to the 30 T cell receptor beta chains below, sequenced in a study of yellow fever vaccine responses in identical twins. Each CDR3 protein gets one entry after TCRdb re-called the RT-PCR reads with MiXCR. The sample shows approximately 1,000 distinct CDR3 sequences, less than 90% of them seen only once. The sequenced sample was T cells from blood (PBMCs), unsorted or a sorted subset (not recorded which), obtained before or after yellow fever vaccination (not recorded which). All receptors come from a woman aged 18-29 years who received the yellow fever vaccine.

CDR3 sequence (DNA): TGTGCCAGCAGTGTTTTGCGGGAGGAGCAGTACTTC. Protein sequence: CASSVLREEQYF. V gene TRBV2 combines with J gene TRBJ2-7; TRBD2 agrees at 7 bases. Germline trimming cut 4 bases from V and 7 bases from J; bases unmatched to any gene: 4. Looked up from germline, CDR1 is SNHLY and CDR2 is FYNNEI. The CDR3 sequence is 12 residues long.

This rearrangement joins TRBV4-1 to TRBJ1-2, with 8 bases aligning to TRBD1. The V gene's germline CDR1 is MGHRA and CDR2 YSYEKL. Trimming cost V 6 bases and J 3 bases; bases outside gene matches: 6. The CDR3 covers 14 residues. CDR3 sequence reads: CASRAGGYHYGYTF. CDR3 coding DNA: TGCGCCAGCAGAGCAGGGGGCTACCACTATGGCTACACCTTC.

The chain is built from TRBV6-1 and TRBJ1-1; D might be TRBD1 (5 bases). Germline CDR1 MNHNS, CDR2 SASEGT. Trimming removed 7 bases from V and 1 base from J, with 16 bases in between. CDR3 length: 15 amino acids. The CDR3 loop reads CASTNTGGANTEAFF. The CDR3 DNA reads TGTGCCAGCACCAACACTGGGGGAGCGAACACTGAAGCTTTCTTT.

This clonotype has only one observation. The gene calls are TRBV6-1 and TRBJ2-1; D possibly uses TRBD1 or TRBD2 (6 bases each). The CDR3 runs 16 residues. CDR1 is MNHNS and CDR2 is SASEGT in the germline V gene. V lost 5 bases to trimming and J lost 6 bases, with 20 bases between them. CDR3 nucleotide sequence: TGTGCCAGCAGTCGAAAGATCTCGGGGGCGCGCAATGAGCAGTTCTTC. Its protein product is CASSRKISGARNEQFF.

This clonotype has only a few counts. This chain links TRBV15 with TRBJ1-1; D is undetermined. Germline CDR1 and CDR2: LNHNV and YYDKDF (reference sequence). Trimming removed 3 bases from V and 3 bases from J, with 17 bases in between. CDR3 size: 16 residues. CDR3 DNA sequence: TGTGCCACCAGCAGCTTTGTCCAAGGGATAGACACTGAAGCTTTCTTT. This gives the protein CATSSFVQGIDTEAFF.

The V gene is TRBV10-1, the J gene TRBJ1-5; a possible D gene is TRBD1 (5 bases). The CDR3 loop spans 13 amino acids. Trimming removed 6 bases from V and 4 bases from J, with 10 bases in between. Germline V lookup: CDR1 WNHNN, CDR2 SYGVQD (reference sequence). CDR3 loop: CASSSTGNQPQHF. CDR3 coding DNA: TGCGCCAGCAGCAGCACAGGTAATCAGCCCCAGCATTTT.

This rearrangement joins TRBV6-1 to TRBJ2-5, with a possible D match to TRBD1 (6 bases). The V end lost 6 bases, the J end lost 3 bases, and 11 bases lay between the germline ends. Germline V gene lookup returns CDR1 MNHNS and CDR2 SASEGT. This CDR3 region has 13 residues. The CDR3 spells CASRPGQKETQYF. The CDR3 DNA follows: TGTGCCAGCAGGCCCGGACAGAAAGAGACCCAGTACTTC.

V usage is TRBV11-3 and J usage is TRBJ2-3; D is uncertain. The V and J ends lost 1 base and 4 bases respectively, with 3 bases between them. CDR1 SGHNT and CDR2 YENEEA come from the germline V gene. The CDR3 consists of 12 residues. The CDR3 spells CASSLVPDTQYF. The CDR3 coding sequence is TGTGCCAGCAGCTTAGTTCCAGATACGCAGTATTTT.

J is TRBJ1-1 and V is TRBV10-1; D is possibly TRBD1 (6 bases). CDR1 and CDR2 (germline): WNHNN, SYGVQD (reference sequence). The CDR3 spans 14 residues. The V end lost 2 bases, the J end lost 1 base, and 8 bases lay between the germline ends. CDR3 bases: TGCGCCAGCAGTGAGGGCAGGGGGAACACTGAAGCTTTCTTT. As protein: CASSEGRGNTEAFF.

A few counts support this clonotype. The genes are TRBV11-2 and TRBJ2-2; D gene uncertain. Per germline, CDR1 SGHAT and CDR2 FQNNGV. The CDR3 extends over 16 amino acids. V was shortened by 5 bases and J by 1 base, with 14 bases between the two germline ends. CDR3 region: CASSRRHLGNTGELFF. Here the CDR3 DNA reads TGTGCCAGCAGCCGCCGCCACCTAGGGAACACCGGGGAGCTGTTTTTT.

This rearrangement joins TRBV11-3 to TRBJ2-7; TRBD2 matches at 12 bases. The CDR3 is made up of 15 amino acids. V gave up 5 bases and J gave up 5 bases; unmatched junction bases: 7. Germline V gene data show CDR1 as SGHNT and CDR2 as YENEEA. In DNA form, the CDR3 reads TGTGCCAGCAGCGCTAGCGGGAGGGCGGTCCACGAGCAGTACTTC. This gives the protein CASSASGRAVHEQYF.

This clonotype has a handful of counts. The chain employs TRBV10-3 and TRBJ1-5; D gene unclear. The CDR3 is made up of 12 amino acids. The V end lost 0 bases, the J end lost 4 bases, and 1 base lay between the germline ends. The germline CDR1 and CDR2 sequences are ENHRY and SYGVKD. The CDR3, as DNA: TGTGCCATCAGTGAGTCGAATCAGCCCCAGCATTTT. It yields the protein CAISESNQPQHF.

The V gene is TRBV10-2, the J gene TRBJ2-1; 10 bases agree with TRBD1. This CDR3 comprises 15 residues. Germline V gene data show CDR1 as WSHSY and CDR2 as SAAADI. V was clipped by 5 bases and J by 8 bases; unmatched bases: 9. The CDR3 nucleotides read TGCGCCAGCAGTCCCGGGACAGGGGCTTACGATGAGCAGTTCTTC. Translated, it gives CASSPGTGAYDEQFF.

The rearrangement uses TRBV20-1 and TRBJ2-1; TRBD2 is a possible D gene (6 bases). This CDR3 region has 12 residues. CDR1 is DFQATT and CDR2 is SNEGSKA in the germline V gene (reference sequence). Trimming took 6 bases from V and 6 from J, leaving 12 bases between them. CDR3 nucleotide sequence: TGCAGTGCGGGCGGAGGGTGCAATGAGCAGTTCTTC. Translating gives CSAGGGCNEQFF.

In DNA form, the CDR3 reads TGTGCCAGCAGCCCCCGACGGGGGGGCAATACTGAAGCTTTCTTT. Its protein product is CASSPRRGGNTEAFF. The chain combines TRBV12-3 or TRBV12-4 with TRBJ1-1; maybe TRBD1 (6 bases). Deletions cut 6 bases from V and 5 bases from J, with 19 bases between. The CDR3 consists of 15 residues.

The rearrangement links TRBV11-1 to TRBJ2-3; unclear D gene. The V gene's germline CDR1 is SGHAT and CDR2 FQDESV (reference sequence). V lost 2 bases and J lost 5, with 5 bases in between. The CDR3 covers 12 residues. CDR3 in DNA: TGTGCCAGCAGCTTATTAGTAGATACGCAGTATTTT. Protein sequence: CASSLLVDTQYF.

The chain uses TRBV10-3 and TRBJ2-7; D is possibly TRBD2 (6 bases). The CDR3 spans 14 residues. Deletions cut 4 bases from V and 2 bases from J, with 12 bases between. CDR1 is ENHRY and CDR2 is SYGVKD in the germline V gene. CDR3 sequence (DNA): TGTGCCATCAGTGGCCCGGACTACGCCTACGAGCAGTACTTC. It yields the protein CAISGPDYAYEQYF.

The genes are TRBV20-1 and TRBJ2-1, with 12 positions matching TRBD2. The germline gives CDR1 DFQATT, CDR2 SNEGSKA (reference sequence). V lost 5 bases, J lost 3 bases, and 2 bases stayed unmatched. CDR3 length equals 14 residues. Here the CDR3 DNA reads TGCAGTGCTCAACTAGCGGGGGGCTACAATGAGCAGTTCTTC. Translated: CSAQLAGGYNEQFF.

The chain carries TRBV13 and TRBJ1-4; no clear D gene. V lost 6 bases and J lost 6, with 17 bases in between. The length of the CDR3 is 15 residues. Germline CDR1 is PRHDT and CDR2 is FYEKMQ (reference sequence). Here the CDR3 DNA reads TGTGCCAGCAGTCTAAACGCCTTAACAGATGAAAAACTGTTTTTT. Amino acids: CASSLNALTDEKLFF.

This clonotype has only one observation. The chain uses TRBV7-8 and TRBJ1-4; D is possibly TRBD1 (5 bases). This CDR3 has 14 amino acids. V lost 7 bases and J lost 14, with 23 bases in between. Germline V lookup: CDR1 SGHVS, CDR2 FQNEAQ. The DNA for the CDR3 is TGTGCCAGCACCCAACACCGCAGCGGAGGGGACCTGTTTTTT. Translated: CASTQHRSGGDLFF.

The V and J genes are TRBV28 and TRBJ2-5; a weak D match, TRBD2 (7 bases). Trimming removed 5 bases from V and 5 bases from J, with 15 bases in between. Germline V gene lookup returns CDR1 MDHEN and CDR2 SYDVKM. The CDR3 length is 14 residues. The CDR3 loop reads CASSPSGGGETQYF. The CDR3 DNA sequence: TGTGCCAGCAGTCCCTCGGGGGGCGGGGAGACCCAGTACTTC.

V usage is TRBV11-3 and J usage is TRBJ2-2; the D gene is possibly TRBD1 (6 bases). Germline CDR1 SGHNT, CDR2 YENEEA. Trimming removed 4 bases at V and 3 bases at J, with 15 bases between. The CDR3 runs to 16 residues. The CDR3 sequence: CASSSNRELYTGELFF. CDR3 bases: TGTGCCAGCAGCTCGAACAGGGAATTGTACACCGGGGAGCTGTTTTTT. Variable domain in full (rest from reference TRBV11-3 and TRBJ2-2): EAGVVQSPRYKIIEKKQPVAFWCNPISGHNTLYWYLQNLGQGPELLIRYENEEAVDDSQLPKDRFSAERLKGVDSTLKIQPAELGDSAVYLCASSSNRELYTGELFFGEGSRLTVL.

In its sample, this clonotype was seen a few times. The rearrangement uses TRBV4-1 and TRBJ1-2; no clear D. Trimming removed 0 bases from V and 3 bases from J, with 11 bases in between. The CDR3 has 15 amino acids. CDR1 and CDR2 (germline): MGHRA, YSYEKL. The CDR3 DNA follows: TGCGCCAGCAGCCAAGAAGTTGGATCCTACTATGGCTACACCTTC. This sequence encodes CASSQEVGSYYGYTF.

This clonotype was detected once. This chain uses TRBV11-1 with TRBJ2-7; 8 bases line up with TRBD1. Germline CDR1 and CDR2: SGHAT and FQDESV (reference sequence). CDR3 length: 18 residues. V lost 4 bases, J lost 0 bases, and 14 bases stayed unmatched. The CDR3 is CASSSQTGEHKASYEQYV. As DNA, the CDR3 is TGTGCCAGCAGCTCCCAGACAGGGGAGCATAAGGCCTCCTACGAGCAGTACGTC.

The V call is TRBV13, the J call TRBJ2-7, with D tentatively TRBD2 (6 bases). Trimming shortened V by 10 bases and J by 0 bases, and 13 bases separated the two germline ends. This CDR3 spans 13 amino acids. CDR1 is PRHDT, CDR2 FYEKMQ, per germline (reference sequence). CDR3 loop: CANRREFSYEQYF. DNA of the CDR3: TGTGCCAACCGACGGGAGTTCTCCTACGAGCAGTACTTC.

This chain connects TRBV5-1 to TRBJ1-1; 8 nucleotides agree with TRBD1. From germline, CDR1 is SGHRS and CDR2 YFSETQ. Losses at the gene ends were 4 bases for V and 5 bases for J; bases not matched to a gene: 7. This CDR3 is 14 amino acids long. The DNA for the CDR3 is TGCGCCAGCAGCCGAGATACAGGGGGAACTGAAGCTTTCTTT. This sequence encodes CASSRDTGGTEAFF.

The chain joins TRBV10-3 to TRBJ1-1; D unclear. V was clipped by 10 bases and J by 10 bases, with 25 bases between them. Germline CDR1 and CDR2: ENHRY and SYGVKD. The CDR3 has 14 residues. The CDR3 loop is CATTSDRGVVGAFF. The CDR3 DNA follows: TGTGCCACAACCTCGGACCGCGGTGTAGTCGGAGCTTTCTTT.

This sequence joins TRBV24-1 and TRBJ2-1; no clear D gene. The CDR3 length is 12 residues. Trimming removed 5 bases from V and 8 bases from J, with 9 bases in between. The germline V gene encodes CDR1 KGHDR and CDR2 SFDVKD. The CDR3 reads CATSVGIDEQFF. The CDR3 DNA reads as TGTGCCACCAGTGTGGGGATCGATGAGCAGTTCTTC.

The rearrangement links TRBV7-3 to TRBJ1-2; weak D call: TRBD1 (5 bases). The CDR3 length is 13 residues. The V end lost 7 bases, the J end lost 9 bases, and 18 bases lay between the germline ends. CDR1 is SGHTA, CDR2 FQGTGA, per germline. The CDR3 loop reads CASTLSGGGSYTF. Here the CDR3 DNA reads TGTGCCAGCACCCTAAGTGGGGGTGGAAGCTACACCTTC.

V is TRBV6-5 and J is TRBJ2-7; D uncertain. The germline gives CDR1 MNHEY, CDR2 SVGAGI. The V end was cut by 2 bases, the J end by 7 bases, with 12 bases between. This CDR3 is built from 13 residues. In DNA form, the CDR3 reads TGTGCCAGCAGTTACGCAGCCCCAGGAGAGCAGTACTTC. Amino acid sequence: CASSYAAPGEQYF.